Listed here is a single TCR beta chain. As processed by the authors: Reference gene primer amplification gave estimated nucleated cell counts. TCRdb's table, derived via immunoSEQ multiplex PCR, lists solely in-frame clones and lacks some. V and J calls and clone size come straight from that table; D and trimming were deduced from the DNA. Among fewer than 250,000 clones listed, roughly four fifths were seen once. The junction had 9 bases not matched to a gene; V was cut back by 4 bases and J by 6 bases. The CDR3 is made up of 15 amino acids. The V gene's germline CDR1 is MGHRA and CDR2 YSYEKL. This sample stems from a study of blood T cell repertoires in COVID-19. Turning to the study itself: Spain, Italy and the United States supplied samples that represented acute and convalescent COVID-19. T cells, B-cell-depleted T cells, or PBMCs provided the cDNA or gDNA that served as material.

This receptor was obtained from a woman aged 40 to 50 with active or convalescent COVID-19. Sequenced input: peripheral blood. The chain links TRBV4-1 to TRBJ2-1; 7 nucleotides match TRBD2. The CDR3 DNA is TGCGCCAGCAGCCCGAGCGGGACTTCCCTCAATGAGCAGTTCTTC. Translating gives CASSPSGTSLNEQFF.